A single sample is the source of the 17 T cell receptor beta chains below, sequenced in a study of cytomegalovirus exposure and HLA in healthy donors. The PCR contained 60 Vbeta and 13 Jbeta primers. Data came from immunoSEQ multiplex PCR; TCRdb stores just in-frame clones and leaves some out. The sample yields roughly 190,000 clones, 12% seen once. The sequenced sample was PBMCs. Source of these receptors: a man in his fifties in good health and CMV-seropositive.

J is TRBJ2-7 and V is TRBV28; D is possibly TRBD2 (6 bases). The CDR3 contains 14 residues. Germline V gene sequence: CDR1 MDHEN, CDR2 SYDVKM. The CDR3 protein is CASQPGYAGFEQYV. The CDR3 DNA reads as TGTGCCAGCCAGCCAGGGTACGCGGGATTCGAGCAGTATGTC.

This clone has more than one count but fewer than ten. The J gene is TRBJ1-2, the V gene TRBV19; TRBD1 is a possible D gene (5 bases). The CDR3 sequence is 13 residues long. Germline CDR1 reads LNHDA; CDR2 reads SQIVND (reference sequence). Trimming took off 7 bases at V and 3 bases at J, with 12 bases between the two ends. As DNA, the CDR3 is TGTGCCAGTACTAAGGACACCGACTATGGCTACACCTTC. Residues: CASTKDTDYGYTF.

The rearrangement links TRBV7-2 to TRBJ2-5, with D possibly TRBD2 on 7 matching bases. In germline, CDR1 is SGHTA, CDR2 FQGNSA. This CDR3 is built from 16 residues. The V gene lost 5 bases and the J gene lost 1 base, with 17 bases spanning the gap. Here the CDR3 DNA reads TGTGCCAGCAGCCCCTGGGGCGGGGGCCTCCAAGAGACCCAGTACTTC. Protein product: CASSPWGGGLQETQYF.

V is TRBV13 and J is TRBJ2-5, with unresolved D. The CDR3 contains 15 residues. CDR1 PRHDT and CDR2 FYEKMQ come from the germline V gene (reference sequence). The V and J ends lost 5 bases and 3 bases respectively, with 16 bases between them. CDR3 loop: CASSLMHAREETQYF. Here the CDR3 DNA reads TGTGCCAGCAGCCTAATGCACGCCCGCGAAGAGACCCAGTACTTC.

The chain combines TRBV18 with TRBJ1-2; 9 bases line up with TRBD1. Trimming removed 6 bases from V and 5 bases from J; junction bases left unmatched: 7. The CDR3 covers 14 residues. Germline lookup yields CDR1 KGHSH and CDR2 LQKENI. The CDR3 DNA reads as TGTGCCAGCTCGCTCACAGACAGGGGGTATGGCTACACCTTC. The encoded protein is CASSLTDRGYGYTF.

This clone was observed a handful of times. The chain couples TRBV6-1 to TRBJ2-2; D not certain. Germline CDR1 reads MNHNS; CDR2 reads SASEGT. The CDR3 has 14 amino acids. V dropped 7 bases and J dropped 3 bases, with 12 bases sitting between them. The CDR3 loop reads CASTLRGDTGELFF. CDR3 nucleotide sequence: TGTGCCAGCACCTTACGCGGCGACACCGGGGAGCTGTTTTTT.

This rearrangement joins TRBV14 to TRBJ2-2; 9 positions match TRBD2. V gave up 2 bases and J gave up 3 bases; unmatched junction bases: 10. CDR1 and CDR2 (germline): SGHDN, FVKESK. CDR3 length equals 18 residues. The CDR3 region is CASSQHASRGGDTGELFF. The DNA of the CDR3 is TGTGCCAGCAGCCAACACGCTTCGCGGGGGGGCGACACCGGGGAGCTGTTTTTT.

This chain joins TRBV5-1 and TRBJ2-5, with 9 bases lining up with TRBD1. Germline V lookup: CDR1 SGHRS, CDR2 YFSETQ. V was pared by 5 bases and J by 0 bases, with 5 bases of the junction left unmatched. This CDR3 contains 15 residues. CDR3 DNA sequence: TGCGCCAGCAGTGGGACAGGGAGCTACCAAGAGACCCAGTACTTC. It specifies CASSGTGSYQETQYF.

This clone was seen only a few times. The chain recombines TRBV6-6 with TRBJ2-7; 10 bases map to TRBD1. CDR1 and CDR2 from the germline V gene are MNHNY and SVGAGI (reference sequence). Trimming removed 6 bases from V and 6 bases from J; junction bases left unmatched: 8. The CDR3 has 14 residues. The CDR3 here is CASSPGQGRFEQYF. In DNA form, the CDR3 reads TGTGCCAGCAGCCCGGGACAGGGGCGCTTCGAGCAGTACTTC.

This clone was picked up a small number of times. The chain is built from TRBV28 and TRBJ2-5, with D maybe TRBD1 (6 bases). The germline V and J ends were trimmed by 6 bases and 2 bases, with 16 bases remaining between them. Germline CDR1 MDHEN, CDR2 SYDVKM. The CDR3 sequence is 15 residues long. CDR3 sequence (DNA): TGTGCCAGCAGCCCCTTCCGCAGGGGACAAGAGACCCAGTACTTC. It translates to CASSPFRRGQETQYF.

This clone showed up just a few times. V is TRBV9 and J is TRBJ1-2; no clear D. The V gene lost 3 bases and the J gene lost 8 bases, with 14 bases spanning the gap. Germline CDR1 SGDLS, CDR2 YYNGEE. This CDR3 has 13 residues. The CDR3 region is CASSEIPGGGYTF. In DNA, the CDR3 is TGTGCCAGCAGCGAGATTCCCGGAGGGGGCTACACCTTC. Full variable domain (outside the CDR3, taken from reference TRBV9 and TRBJ1-2): DSGVTQTPKHLITATGQRVTLRCSPRSGDLSVYWYQQSLDQGLQFLIQYYNGEERAKGNILERFSAQQFPDLHSELNLSSLELGDSALYFCASSEIPGGGYTFGSGTRLTVV.

The chain links TRBV18 to TRBJ1-2; D might be TRBD1 (6 bases). Per the germline V gene, CDR1 is KGHSH and CDR2 is LQKENI. CDR3 length: 15 residues. V was shortened by 1 base and J by 0 bases, with 9 bases between the two germline ends. This CDR3 is CASSPLRGANYGYTF. The CDR3 region has the DNA TGTGCCAGCTCACCACTCAGGGGAGCTAACTATGGCTACACCTTC.

This clone was counted only a few times. The rearrangement links TRBV28 to TRBJ1-5; TRBD1 aligns across 9 bases. The V gene end was trimmed by 7 bases and the J gene end by 3 bases; junction bases not matched to a gene: 7. The CDR3 extends over 15 amino acids. Per germline, CDR1 MDHEN and CDR2 SYDVKM. Here the CDR3 DNA reads TGTGCCAGCACTCCGGGACAGGGACACAATCAGCCCCAGCATTTT. Protein product: CASTPGQGHNQPQHF.

This clone was detected only a few times. The V and J genes are TRBV2 and TRBJ1-6, with D perhaps TRBD1 (6 bases). This CDR3 spans 14 amino acids. From germline, CDR1 is SNHLY and CDR2 FYNNEI. The V end lost 7 bases, the J end lost 10 bases, and 17 bases lay between the germline ends. CDR3 residues: CASIQGTVGSPLHF. CDR3 nucleotide sequence: TGTGCCAGCATCCAGGGGACGGTAGGGTCACCCCTCCACTTT.

This clone was counted a few times. The chain joins TRBV5-1 to TRBJ1-1; 8 positions match TRBD1. V gave up 2 bases and J gave up 5 bases; unmatched junction bases: 5. The CDR3 spans 14 residues. CDR1 SGHRS and CDR2 YFSETQ come from the germline V gene. Written as DNA, the CDR3 is TGCGCCAGCAGCTTCGGGACAGGTAGGACTGAAGCTTTCTTT. Translated, it gives CASSFGTGRTEAFF.

J is TRBJ1-2 and V is TRBV5-8; 7 bases align to TRBD1. CDR1 is SGHTS, CDR2 YDEGEE, per germline. Trimming at V came to 5 bases and at J to 0 bases, leaving 4 bases not matched to a gene. CDR3 length: 14 amino acids. CDR3 sequence reads: CASRTTGANYGYTF. Here the CDR3 DNA reads TGTGCCAGCAGAACCACAGGGGCTAACTATGGCTACACCTTC.

This clone has more than one count but fewer than ten. The chain joins TRBV4-3 to TRBJ1-4; D is perhaps TRBD1 (5 bases). The CDR3 covers 17 residues. From germline, CDR1 is LGHNA and CDR2 YSLEER. The V gene lost 0 bases and the J gene lost 4 bases, with 15 bases spanning the gap. CDR3 bases: TGCGCCAGCAGCCAAGATGGGCGGGGACTGAGTAATGAAAAACTGTTTTTT. It encodes CASSQDGRGLSNEKLFF.